This T cell receptor (beta chain) was sequenced in a study of blood T cell repertoires in COVID-19. The repertoire was sequenced with immunoSEQ multiplex PCR; TCRdb's copy has only in-frame clones and lacks some. This table has under 350,000 clones, approximately 86% appearing once. Losses at the gene ends were 2 bases for V and 3 bases for J; bases not matched to a gene: 17. The CDR3 is 21 amino acids. The sequence was collected from a woman aged 18-35 years who had recovered from COVID-19. Sequencing was carried out using PBMCs or T cells enriched from blood (not recorded which). The chain joins TRBV23-1 to TRBJ2-1, with 12 bases fitting TRBD2. TRBV23-1 is given ORF status, its function remaining uncertain. The CDR3 is CASSQTDPRTSGMPCYNEQFF. The CDR3 DNA reads as TGCGCCAGCAGTCAAACAGATCCCCGGACTAGCGGGATGCCTTGCTACAATGAGCAGTTCTTC.